This TCR beta chain is drawn from a study of blood T cells in healthy people across ages. Study background: About one barcoded beta molecule per two T cells was captured by template switching. Study-wide results and limits: Researchers said unsorted PBMCs prevented a conclusive naive versus antigen-experienced comparison. A greater number of naive CD4+ cells and higher diversity distinguished long-lived donors from aged donors.

The authors ran a second PCR of roughly 6 to 12 cycles using a sample-barcoded 5' primer and a J-beta primer mix. TCRdb redid the calling of the 5' RACE reads with MiXCR, one entry per CDR3 protein. The sample holds about 1,400,000 distinct CDR3 sequences, around 59% seen once. Whenever a sample was processed, at least 7 million PBMCs were isolated. For this clonotype: Its cognate antigen is unknown.

The sample was blood. This clonotype was sampled from a man between 18 and 35 years old in good health.

In nucleotides, the CDR3 is TGCGCCAGCAGCCAAGAGCCCCAAGGTTCGGATGAGCAGTTCTTC. This translates into CASSQEPQGSDEQFF. The chain carries TRBV4-1 and TRBJ2-1; D remains ambiguous. Per germline, CDR1 MGHRA and CDR2 YSYEKL. The CDR3 has 15 amino acids. Trimming cost V 0 bases and J 8 bases, with 14 bases left between them.